The next 17 T cell receptor beta chains were all read from a single sample in a study of Tregs in tolerant kidney transplant recipients. Method: immunoSEQ multiplex PCR; TCRdb's copy keeps in-frame clones and lacks some. The sample has tens of thousands of clones, about nine tenths seen once; the top ten hold about 16%. Recipients received nonmyeloablative bone marrow transplants from related graft donors, with transient mixed chimerism. The sequencing here drew on CD8+ T cells from blood (PBMCs), taken 24 months after the transplant. These receptor sequences come from a human patient who received a combined kidney and bone marrow transplant. A share of the T cells may be of graft donor origin.

This chain joins TRBV4-3 and TRBJ2-4, with D possibly being TRBD2 (5 bases). Germline CDR1 and CDR2: LGHNA and YSLEER. The CDR3 runs to 16 residues. V lost 5 bases and J 0 bases, leaving 14 bases between the germline ends. The CDR3 loop reads CASSNNWELAKNIQYF. In nucleotides, the CDR3 is TGCGCCAGCAGCAATAATTGGGAGCTAGCCAAAAACATTCAGTACTTC.

The chain is built from TRBV6-1 and TRBJ2-3; D is ambiguous. Looked up from germline, CDR1 is MNHNS and CDR2 is SASEGT. The CDR3 totals 13 residues. Trimming took off 3 bases at V and 2 bases at J, with 6 bases between the two ends. CDR3 coding DNA: TGTGCCAGCAGTGATCCCTACACAGATACGCAGTATTTT. This encodes CASSDPYTDTQYF.

This clone is a singleton in its sample. Other DNA sequences from this sample encode an identical CDR3 as well. The chain combines TRBV5-4 with TRBJ1-6, with a tentative D call TRBD1 (6 bases). In germline, CDR1 is SGHNT, CDR2 YYREEE (reference sequence). V was shortened by 4 bases and J by 5 bases, with 19 bases between the two germline ends. CDR3 length equals 17 residues. The CDR3 protein is CASSDALGAWDNSPLHF. The DNA of the CDR3 is TGTGCCAGCAGCGACGCCTTGGGGGCATGGGATAATTCACCCCTCCACTTT.

This chain joins TRBV19 and TRBJ2-5; TRBD1 matches 10 bases. This CDR3 is built from 15 residues. The V and J ends lost 9 bases and 1 base, in that order; junction bases with no gene match: 8. CDR1 is LNHDA and CDR2 is SQIVND in the germline V gene (reference sequence). This CDR3 reads CASGTGVRTQETQYF. CDR3 DNA: TGTGCCAGCGGGACAGGGGTAAGGACCCAAGAGACCCAGTACTTC. Full variable domain (outside the CDR3, taken from reference TRBV19 and TRBJ2-5): DGGITQSPKYLFRKEGQNVTLSCEQNLNHDAMYWYRQDPGQGLRLIYYSQIVNDFQKGDIAEGYSVSREKKESFPLTVTSAQKNPTAFYLCASGTGVRTQETQYFGPGTRLLVL.

A single count supports this clone. This rearrangement joins TRBV7-6 to TRBJ1-2; 8 bases are shared with TRBD1. V lost 5 bases and J lost 4; bases outside the gene matches: 15. Germline CDR1 SGHVS, CDR2 FNYEAQ. The CDR3 totals 17 residues. DNA for the CDR3: TGTGCCAGCAGCCGCTACATTAGGGGGACAGGAAGCTATGGCTACACCTTC. Translated, it gives CASSRYIRGTGSYGYTF.

CDR3: CATSGGDYEQYF. DNA for the CDR3: TGTGCCACCAGCGGGGGGGACTACGAGCAGTACTTC. The genes are TRBV15 and TRBJ2-7, with 7 bases lining up with TRBD2. Germline loops: CDR1 LNHNV, CDR2 YYDKDF (reference sequence). The CDR3 totals 12 residues. The V segment lost 5 bases and the J segment 3 bases; nucleotides outside the gene matches: 1. Full variable domain (rest looked up from reference TRBV15 and TRBJ2-7): DAMVIQNPRYQVTQFGKPVTLSCSQTLNHNVMYWYQQKSSQAPKLLFHYYDKDFNNEADTPDNFQSRRPNTSFCFLDIRSPGLGDTAMYLCATSGGDYEQYFGPGTRLTVT.

The rearrangement links TRBV30 to TRBJ1-1; perhaps TRBD1 as D (6 bases). Trimming shortened V by 2 bases and J by 0 bases, and 16 bases separated the two germline ends. Germline CDR1 reads GTSNPN; CDR2 reads SVGIG (reference sequence). There are 16 residues in the CDR3. CDR3 bases: TGTGCCTGGAGTCTAGGACAGTACCCCATGAACACTGAAGCTTTCTTT. This codes for CAWSLGQYPMNTEAFF.

The CDR3 is CASSLGVADTQYF. In DNA, the CDR3 is TGTGCCAGCAGCTTGGGAGTGGCCGATACGCAGTATTTT. The chain joins TRBV7-6 to TRBJ2-3; possible D gene TRBD2, 5 bases. Germline V gives CDR1 SGHVS, CDR2 FNYEAQ. CDR3 length: 13 amino acids. V gave up 3 bases and J gave up 6 bases, with 10 bases separating them.

This chain uses TRBV5-4 with TRBJ1-2; D might be TRBD1 (6 bases). CDR1 is SGHNT and CDR2 is YYREEE in the germline V gene (reference sequence). The CDR3 length is 13 residues. The V end lost 1 base, the J end lost 4 bases, and 8 bases lay between the germline ends. The CDR3 loop reads CASSLRRGYGYTF. CDR3 DNA: TGTGCCAGCAGCTTGCGCAGGGGCTATGGCTACACCTTC.

The CDR3 protein is CASSVSGGDSYGYTF. The DNA of the CDR3 is TGTGCCAGCAGCGTATCAGGGGGAGATAGCTATGGCTACACCTTC. The chain combines TRBV9 with TRBJ1-2; 7 bases fit TRBD1. The CDR3 contains 15 residues. The ends lost 1 base at V and 4 bases at J; junction bases unmatched: 7. The germline gives CDR1 SGDLS, CDR2 YYNGEE. Supplemented by reference TRBV9 and TRBJ1-2, the full variable domain reads DSGVTQTPKHLITATGQRVTLRCSPRSGDLSVYWYQQSLDQGLQFLIQYYNGEERAKGNILERFSAQQFPDLHSELNLSSLELGDSALYFCASSVSGGDSYGYTFGSGTRLTVV.

CDR3 residues: CASSLGSYTEAFF. In nucleotides, the CDR3 is TGCGCCAGCAGTCTGGGGAGTTACACTGAAGCTTTCTTT. The chain links TRBV5-1 to TRBJ1-1; D is uncertain. The V and J ends lost 5 bases and 3 bases respectively, with 11 bases between them. The CDR3 is made up of 13 amino acids. Germline values: CDR1 SGHRS, CDR2 YFSETQ.

The chain combines TRBV27 with TRBJ1-4, with 8 positions matching TRBD1. The junction had 6 bases not matched to a gene; V was cut back by 6 bases and J by 6 bases. Germline CDR1 MNHEY, CDR2 SMNVEV (reference sequence). This CDR3 spans 14 amino acids. The CDR3 coding sequence is TGTGCCAGCAGCCAGGGGGCACGGTATGAAAAACTGTTTTTT. The encoded protein is CASSQGARYEKLFF.

The genes are TRBV1 and TRBJ2-1; the DNA was not used to check the table's D call, TRBD2. TRBV1 is marked as a pseudogene. This CDR3 contains 20 residues. CDR3 nucleotide sequence: TGCACCAGCAGCCAATCCCGACTTTCGGGGGGGGCGAGCTCCTACAATGAGCAGTTCTTC. It codes for CTSSQSRLSGGASSYNEQFF.

J is TRBJ1-2 and V is TRBV28, with 7 bases fitting TRBD1. This CDR3 is 14 amino acids long. V shed 3 bases and J 5 bases; nucleotides not matched to a gene: 6. Germline V CDR1 and CDR2: MDHEN, SYDVKM. The CDR3 DNA is TGTGCCAGCAGTTTCGGAGGGGGCGGATATGGCTACACCTTC. It yields the protein CASSFGGGGYGYTF.

The V and J genes are TRBV28 and TRBJ2-1; 8 bases agree with TRBD2. J lost 7 bases, V lost 6 bases, and 20 bases had no gene match. Germline lookup yields CDR1 MDHEN and CDR2 SYDVKM. CDR3 length equals 18 residues. The chain's CDR3 is CASSGPPLARGVWNEQFF. The CDR3, as DNA: TGTGCCAGCAGCGGGCCGCCACTAGCGCGGGGGGTGTGGAATGAGCAGTTCTTC.

The chain uses TRBV10-3 and TRBJ1-2; perhaps TRBD1 as D (6 bases). CDR1 and CDR2 (germline): ENHRY, SYGVKD. The germline V and J ends were trimmed by 8 bases and 5 bases, with 30 bases remaining between them. There are 18 residues in the CDR3. The CDR3 nucleotides read TGTGCCATCGGAGGAACAGGGTACCCAATCCCTATTAGTTATGGCTACACCTTC. Encoded protein: CAIGGTGYPIPISYGYTF.

The chain uses TRBV5-5 and TRBJ2-7, with 8 bases aligning to TRBD2. The germline V gene has CDR1 SGHKS and CDR2 YYEKEE (reference sequence). This CDR3 has 15 amino acids. With 0 bases clipped from V and 5 bases from J, the junction kept 7 bases outside the gene matches. The CDR3 DNA reads TGTGCCAGCAGCTTGGCGGGCGGGGGGAATCACGAGCAGTACTTC. Translated: CASSLAGGGNHEQYF.